This is a list of T cell receptor beta chains from one sample in a study of shared clonotypes between healthy human individuals. The method was immunoSEQ multiplex PCR; TCRdb's version includes in-frame clones alone and lacks a portion of them. The sample contains around 300,000 clones, about nine tenths of which appear only once. Source material: memory CD8+ T cells sorted from blood. Every receptor here comes from a young man in good health. The CDR3 runs from the conserved cysteine through the conserved F or W. A D gene is named only where the DNA matches it firmly. Size tells how often a clone was seen (once, few, many) or the class of an expanded clone, and some rows leave it out.

>TRBV7-2|TRBJ2-2|.|.
TGTGCCAGCAGCTTAGTACTAGTGGAGGGGTCCGGGGAGCTGTTTTTT
CASSLVLVEGSGELFF
>TRBV2|TRBJ2-7|TRBD2|.
TGTGCCAGCACGGGGGGGCTCGAGCAGTACTTC
CASTGGLEQYF
>TRBV4-3|TRBJ2-2|.|.
TGCGCCAGCAGCGGGGCGGGGGCAGCCGTAGCAAGGGCCGGGGAGCTGTTTTTT
CASSGAGAAVARAGELFF
>TRBV7-2|TRBJ2-5|.|.
TGTGCCAGCAGCTTAGAGGGTTGGGAGACCCAGTACTTC
CASSLEGWETQYF
>TRBV6-1|TRBJ2-7|TRBD1|.
TGTGCCAGCAGACTCGGACAGGGCTGGGAGCAGTACTTC
CASRLGQGWEQYF
>TRBV6-5|TRBJ2-3|TRBD1|once
TGTGCCAGCAGTTCCCGGGACAGACACACAGATACGCAGTATTTT
CASSSRDRHTDTQYF
>TRBV7-2|TRBJ1-6|TRBD1|.
TGTGCCAGCAGCGTTTCCGGGACAGTTAATTCACCCCTCCACTTT
CASSVSGTVNSPLHF
>TRBV6-1|TRBJ1-5|.|.
TGTGCCAGCAGTGACAGTAAATTCAGGGGACAGCCCCAGCATTTT
CASSDSKFRGQPQHF
>TRBV15|TRBJ1-2|.|.
TGTGCCACCAGCAGAGATCTGGGGGGGGCTGGTGGCTACACCTTC
CATSRDLGGAGGYTF
>TRBV11-3|TRBJ2-3|.|.
TGTGCCAGCAGCTTAGGGTGGGGTCCTAGCACAGATACGCAGTATTTT
CASSLGWGPSTDTQYF
>TRBV4-2|TRBJ2-2|.|.
TGTGCCAGCAGCCCAGGATGGAACACCGGGGAGCTGTTTTTT
CASSPGWNTGELFF
>TRBV27|TRBJ1-1|.|.
TGTGCCAGCAGTTTATTGGTGAACACTGAAGCTTTCTTT
CASSLLVNTEAFF
>TRBV9|TRBJ2-7|.|.
TGTGCCAGCAGCGTAGAGGGTTCCTTCTACGAGCAGTACTTC
CASSVEGSFYEQYF
>TRBV7-9|TRBJ1-2|TRBD1|many
TGTGCCAGCAGCTCCTTGGACAGGGGTGGCGGCTACACCTTC
CASSSLDRGGGYTF
>TRBV5-4|TRBJ2-1|.|.
TGTGCCAGCAGCTTAGGACTGGCGTCCTACAATGAGCAGTTCTTC
CASSLGLASYNEQFF
>TRBV28|TRBJ2-1|TRBD1|.
TGTGCCAGCAGCATCGTACCGGGACAGGAGTACAATGAGCAGTTCTTC
CASSIVPGQEYNEQFF
>TRBV29-1|TRBJ2-1|.|.
TGCAGCGTTCATTTTTTGGTTGGGGGAAGTGAGCAGTTCTTC
CSVHFLVGGSEQFF
>TRBV2|TRBJ2-5|.|.
TGTGCCAGCAGTCCAACCGGGACCCACTGGGGGACCCAGTACTTC
CASSPTGTHWGTQYF
>TRBV5-6|TRBJ2-1|TRBD1|.
TGTGCCAGCAGACCAAGTCCGGGACAGGGACTCTACAATGAGCAGTTCTTC
CASRPSPGQGLYNEQFF